One and the same sample provided the 2 T cell receptor beta chains below, sequenced in a study of blood T cells in healthy people across ages. A J-beta primer mix and a sample-barcoded 5' primer were used in a second PCR of about 7 to 12 cycles. TCRdb reanalysed the 5' RACE reads using MiXCR and keeps one entry per CDR3 protein. The sample gives 1.5 million or so distinct CDR3 sequences, about 40% of which show up once; 7% to 9% is in the top ten. Specimen: blood. Receptors originate from a woman aged 18-29 years in good health.

The chain carries TRBV6-1 and TRBJ2-3; a weak D match, TRBD2 (6 bases). Germline CDR1 reads MNHNS; CDR2 reads SASEGT. This CDR3 spans 16 amino acids. V was pared by 4 bases and J by 2 bases, with 16 bases between. CDR3 in DNA: TGTGCCAGCAGTGGGGGACTCACCTATTACACAGATACGCAGTATTTT. Protein sequence: CASSGGLTYYTDTQYF.

This chain links TRBV12-3 or TRBV12-4 with TRBJ1-2, with TRBD1 as a possible D gene (5 bases). CDR3 length equals 13 residues. V shed 4 bases and J shed 6 bases, with 12 bases lying between them. As DNA, the CDR3 is TGTGCCAGCAGTTGGACTATAGGGGATGGCTACACCTTC. Translating it yields CASSWTIGDGYTF.